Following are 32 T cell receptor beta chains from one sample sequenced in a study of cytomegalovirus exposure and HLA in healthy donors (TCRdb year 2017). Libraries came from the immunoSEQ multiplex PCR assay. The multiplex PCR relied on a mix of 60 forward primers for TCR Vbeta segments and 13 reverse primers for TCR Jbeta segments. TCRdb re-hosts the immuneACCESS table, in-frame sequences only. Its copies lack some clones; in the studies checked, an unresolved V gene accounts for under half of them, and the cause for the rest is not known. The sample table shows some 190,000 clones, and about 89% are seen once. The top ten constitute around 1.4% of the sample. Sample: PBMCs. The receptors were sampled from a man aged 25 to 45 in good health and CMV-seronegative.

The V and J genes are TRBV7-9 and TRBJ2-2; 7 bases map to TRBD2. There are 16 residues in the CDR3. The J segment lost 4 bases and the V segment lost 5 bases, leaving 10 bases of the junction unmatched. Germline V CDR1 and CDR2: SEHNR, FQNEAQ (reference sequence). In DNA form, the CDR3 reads TGTGCCAGCAGCACCCGGGGGGACGACGTCACCGGGGAGCTGTTTTTT. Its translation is CASSTRGDDVTGELFF.

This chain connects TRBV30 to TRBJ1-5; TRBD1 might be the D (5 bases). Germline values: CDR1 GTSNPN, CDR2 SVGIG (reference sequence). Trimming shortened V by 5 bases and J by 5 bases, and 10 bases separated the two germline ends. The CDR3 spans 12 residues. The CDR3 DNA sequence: TGTGCCTGGGGTAGGGGTTATCAGCCCCAGCATTTT. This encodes CAWGRGYQPQHF.

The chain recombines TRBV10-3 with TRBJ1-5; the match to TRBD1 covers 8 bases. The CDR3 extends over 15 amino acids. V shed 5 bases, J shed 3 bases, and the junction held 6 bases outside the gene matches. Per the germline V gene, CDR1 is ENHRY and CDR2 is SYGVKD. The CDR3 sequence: CAISLGTGSNQPQHF. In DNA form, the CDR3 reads TGTGCCATCAGTTTAGGGACAGGATCCAATCAGCCCCAGCATTTT.

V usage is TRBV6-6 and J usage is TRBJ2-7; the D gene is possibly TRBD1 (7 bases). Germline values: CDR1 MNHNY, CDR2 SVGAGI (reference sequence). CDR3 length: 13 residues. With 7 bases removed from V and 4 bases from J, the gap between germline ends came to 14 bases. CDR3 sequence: CASTPGGQYEQYF. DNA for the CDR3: TGTGCCAGCACCCCAGGGGGGCAATACGAGCAGTACTTC.

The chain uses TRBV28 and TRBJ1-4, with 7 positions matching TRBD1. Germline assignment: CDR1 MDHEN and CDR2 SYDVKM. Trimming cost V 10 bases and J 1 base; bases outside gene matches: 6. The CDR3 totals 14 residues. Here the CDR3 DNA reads TGTGCCACGAGACAGGGAGGAACTAATGAAAAACTGTTTTTT. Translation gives CATRQGGTNEKLFF.

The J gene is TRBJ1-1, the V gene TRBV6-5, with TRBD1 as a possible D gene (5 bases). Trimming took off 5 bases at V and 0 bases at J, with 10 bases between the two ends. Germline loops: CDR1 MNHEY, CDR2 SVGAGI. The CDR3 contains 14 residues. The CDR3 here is CASSDRLLNTEAFF. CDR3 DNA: TGTGCCAGCAGTGACAGATTATTGAACACTGAAGCTTTCTTT.

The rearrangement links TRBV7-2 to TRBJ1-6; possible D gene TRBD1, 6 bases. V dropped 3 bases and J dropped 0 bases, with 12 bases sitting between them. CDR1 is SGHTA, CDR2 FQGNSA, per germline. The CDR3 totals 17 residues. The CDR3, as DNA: TGTGCCAGCAGCTTCGGCAGGGGTAGCTCCTATAATTCACCCCTCCACTTT. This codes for CASSFGRGSSYNSPLHF.

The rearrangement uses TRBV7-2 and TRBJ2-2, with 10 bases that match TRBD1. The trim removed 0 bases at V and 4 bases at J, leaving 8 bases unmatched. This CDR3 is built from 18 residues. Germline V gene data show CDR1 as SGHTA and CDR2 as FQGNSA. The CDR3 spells CASSLAPGQGKFTGELFF. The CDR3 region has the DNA TGTGCCAGCAGCTTAGCGCCGGGACAGGGGAAGTTCACCGGGGAGCTGTTTTTT.

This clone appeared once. This CDR3 reads CASSTYAGEREQYF. The CDR3 bases are TGTGCCAGCAGTACCTACGCGGGAGAAAGGGAGCAGTACTTC. This chain uses TRBV27 with TRBJ2-7; 7 bases line up with TRBD2. The length of the CDR3 is 14 residues. Looked up from germline, CDR1 is MNHEY and CDR2 is SMNVEV (reference sequence). The junction had 11 bases not matched to a gene; V was cut back by 5 bases and J by 7 bases.

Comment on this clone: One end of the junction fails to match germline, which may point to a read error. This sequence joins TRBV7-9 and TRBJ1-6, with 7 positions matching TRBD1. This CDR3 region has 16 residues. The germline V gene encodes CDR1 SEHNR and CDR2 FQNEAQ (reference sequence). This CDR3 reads CSSTSEGAALGSPLHF. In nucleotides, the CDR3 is TGTTCCAGCACCAGTGAGGGGGCGGCCCTAGGTTCACCCCTCCACTTT.

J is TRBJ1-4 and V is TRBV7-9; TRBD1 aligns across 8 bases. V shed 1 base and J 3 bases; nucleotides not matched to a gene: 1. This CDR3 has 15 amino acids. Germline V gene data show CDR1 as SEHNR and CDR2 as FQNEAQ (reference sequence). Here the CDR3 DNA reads TGTGCCAGCAGCTTAGGGACAGGGTCTAATGAAAAACTGTTTTTT. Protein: CASSLGTGSNEKLFF.

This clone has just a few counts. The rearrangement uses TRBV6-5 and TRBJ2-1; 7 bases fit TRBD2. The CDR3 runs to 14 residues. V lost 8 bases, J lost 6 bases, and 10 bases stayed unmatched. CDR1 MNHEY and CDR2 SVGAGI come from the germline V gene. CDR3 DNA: TGTGCCAGCGGGAGGGCCGCCCGCCGCAATGAGCAGTTCTTC. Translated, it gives CASGRAARRNEQFF.

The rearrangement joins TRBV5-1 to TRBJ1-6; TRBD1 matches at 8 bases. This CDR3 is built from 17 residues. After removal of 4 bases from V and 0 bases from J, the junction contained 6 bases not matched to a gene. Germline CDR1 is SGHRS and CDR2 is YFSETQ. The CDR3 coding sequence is TGCGCCAGCAGCAATCGACAGGGGAGCTCCTATAATTCACCCCTCCACTTT. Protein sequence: CASSNRQGSSYNSPLHF.

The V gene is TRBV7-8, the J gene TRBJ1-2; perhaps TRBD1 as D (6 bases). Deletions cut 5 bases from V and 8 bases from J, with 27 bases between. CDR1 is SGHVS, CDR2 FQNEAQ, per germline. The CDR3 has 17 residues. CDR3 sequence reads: CASSKLQGSPSSLGYTF. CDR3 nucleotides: TGTGCCAGCAGCAAACTACAGGGATCCCCTAGCTCCTTAGGCTACACCTTC.

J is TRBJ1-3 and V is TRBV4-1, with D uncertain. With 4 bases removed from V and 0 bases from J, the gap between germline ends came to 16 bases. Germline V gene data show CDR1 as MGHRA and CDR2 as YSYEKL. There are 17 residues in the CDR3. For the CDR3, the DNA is TGCGCCAGCAGCCCGCCAGGTCGGCAACGCTCTGGAAACACCATATATTTT. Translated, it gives CASSPPGRQRSGNTIYF.

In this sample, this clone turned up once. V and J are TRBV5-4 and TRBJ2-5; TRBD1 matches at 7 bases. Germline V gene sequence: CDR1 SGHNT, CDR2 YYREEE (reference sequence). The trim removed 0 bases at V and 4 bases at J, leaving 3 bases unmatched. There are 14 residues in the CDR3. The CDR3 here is CASSLGSGGETQYF. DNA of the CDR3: TGTGCCAGCAGCTTGGGTTCAGGGGGAGAGACCCAGTACTTC.

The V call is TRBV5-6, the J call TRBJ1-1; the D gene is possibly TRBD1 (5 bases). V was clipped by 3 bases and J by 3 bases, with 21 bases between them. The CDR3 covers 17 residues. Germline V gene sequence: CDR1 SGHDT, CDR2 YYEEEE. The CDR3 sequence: CASSWEAGGEVDTEAFF. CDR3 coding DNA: TGTGCCAGCAGCTGGGAGGCGGGGGGGGAAGTTGACACTGAAGCTTTCTTT.

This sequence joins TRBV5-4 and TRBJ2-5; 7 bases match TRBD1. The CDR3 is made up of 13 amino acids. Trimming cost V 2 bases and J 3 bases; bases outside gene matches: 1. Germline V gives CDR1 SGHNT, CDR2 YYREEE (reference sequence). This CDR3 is CASSFTGEETQYF. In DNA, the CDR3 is TGTGCCAGCAGCTTTACAGGGGAAGAGACCCAGTACTTC.

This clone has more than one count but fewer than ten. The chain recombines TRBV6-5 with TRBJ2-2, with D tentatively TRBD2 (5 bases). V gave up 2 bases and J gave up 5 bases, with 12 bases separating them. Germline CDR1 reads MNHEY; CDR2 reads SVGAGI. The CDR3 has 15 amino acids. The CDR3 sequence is CASSYQTNPTGELFF. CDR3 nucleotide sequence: TGTGCCAGCAGTTACCAGACTAATCCGACCGGGGAGCTGTTTTTT.

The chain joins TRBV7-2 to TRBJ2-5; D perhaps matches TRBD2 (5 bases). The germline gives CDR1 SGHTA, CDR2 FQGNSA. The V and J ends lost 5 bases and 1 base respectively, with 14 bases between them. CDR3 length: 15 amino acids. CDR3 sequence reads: CASSQNGESQETQYF. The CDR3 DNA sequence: TGTGCCAGCAGCCAAAACGGGGAGTCCCAAGAGACCCAGTACTTC.

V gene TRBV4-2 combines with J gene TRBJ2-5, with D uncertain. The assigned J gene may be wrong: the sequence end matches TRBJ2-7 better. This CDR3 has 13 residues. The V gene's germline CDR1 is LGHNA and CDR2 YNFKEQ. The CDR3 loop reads CASSQDTYFEQYF. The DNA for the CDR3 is TGTGCCAGCAGCCAAGATACTTATTTCGAGCAGTACTTC.

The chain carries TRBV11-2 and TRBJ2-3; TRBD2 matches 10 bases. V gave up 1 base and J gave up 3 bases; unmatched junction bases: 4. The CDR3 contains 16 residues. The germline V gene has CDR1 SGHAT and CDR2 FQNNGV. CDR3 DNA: TGTGCCAGCAGCTTAGTAATTAGCGGGGGGACAGATACGCAGTATTTT. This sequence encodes CASSLVISGGTDTQYF.

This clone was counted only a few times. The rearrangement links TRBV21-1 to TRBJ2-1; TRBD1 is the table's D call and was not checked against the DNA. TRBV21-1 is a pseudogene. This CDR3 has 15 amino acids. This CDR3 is CASSKAPGQGDPQFF. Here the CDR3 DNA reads TGTGCCAGCAGCAAAGCTCCGGGACAGGGGGACCCTCAGTTCTTC.

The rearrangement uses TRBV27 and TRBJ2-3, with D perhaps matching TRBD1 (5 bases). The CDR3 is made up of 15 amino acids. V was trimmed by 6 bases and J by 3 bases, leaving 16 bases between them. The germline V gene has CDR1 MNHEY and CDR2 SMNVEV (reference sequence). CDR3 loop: CASSRLAGLTDTQYF. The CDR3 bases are TGTGCCAGCAGCCGCCTGGCAGGGTTGACAGATACGCAGTATTTT.

CDR3 loop: CASIWAEQNYGYTF. The CDR3 DNA sequence: TGTGCCAGCATCTGGGCAGAACAAAACTATGGCTACACCTTC. The chain links TRBV6-5 to TRBJ1-2; D is unclear. This CDR3 is built from 14 residues. The germline V gene encodes CDR1 MNHEY and CDR2 SVGAGI. V shed 7 bases and J shed 2 bases, with 14 bases lying between them.

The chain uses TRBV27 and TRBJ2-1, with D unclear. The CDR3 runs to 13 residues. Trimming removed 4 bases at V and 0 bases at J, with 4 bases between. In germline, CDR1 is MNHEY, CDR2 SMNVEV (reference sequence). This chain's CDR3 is CASSSSSYNEQFF. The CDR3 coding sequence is TGTGCCAGCAGTTCGAGCTCCTACAATGAGCAGTTCTTC.

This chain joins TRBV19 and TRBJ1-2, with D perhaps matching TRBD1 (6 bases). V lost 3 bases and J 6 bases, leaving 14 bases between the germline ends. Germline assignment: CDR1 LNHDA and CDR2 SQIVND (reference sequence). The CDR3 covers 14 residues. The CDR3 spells CASSIRGAHDGYTF. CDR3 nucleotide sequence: TGTGCCAGTAGTATCCGGGGGGCCCACGATGGCTACACCTTC. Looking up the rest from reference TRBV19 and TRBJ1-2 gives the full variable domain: DGGITQSPKYLFRKEGQNVTLSCEQNLNHDAMYWYRQDPGQGLRLIYYSQIVNDFQKGDIAEGYSVSREKKESFPLTVTSAQKNPTAFYLCASSIRGAHDGYTFGSGTRLTVV.

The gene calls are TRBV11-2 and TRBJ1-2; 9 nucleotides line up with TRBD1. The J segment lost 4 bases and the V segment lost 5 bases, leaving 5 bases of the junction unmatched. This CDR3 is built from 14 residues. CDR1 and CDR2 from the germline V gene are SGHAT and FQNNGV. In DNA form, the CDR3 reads TGTGCCAGCAGCCAACCGGGACAGGGCTATGGCTACACCTTC. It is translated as CASSQPGQGYGYTF.

The CDR3 bases are TGTGCCAGCAGCCCGACAGCTTTGAACTACACCTTC. This sequence encodes CASSPTALNYTF. This chain links TRBV7-9 with TRBJ1-2, with D perhaps matching TRBD1 (5 bases). Trimming stripped 5 bases from V and 10 bases from J, with 14 bases between. The V gene's germline CDR1 is SEHNR and CDR2 FQNEAQ (reference sequence). The CDR3 totals 12 residues.

CDR3 DNA: TGTGCCACCAGCCGGGGAAGAGTAGAGCAGTTCTTC. Residues: CATSRGRVEQFF. The rearrangement joins TRBV15 to TRBJ2-1; the D gene is possibly TRBD2 (5 bases). Germline V gives CDR1 LNHNV, CDR2 YYDKDF (reference sequence). The CDR3 covers 12 residues. Trimming took off 5 bases at V and 10 bases at J, with 12 bases between the two ends.

The CDR3 region is CASSIRTGSHYEQYF. Written as DNA, the CDR3 is TGTGCCAGCAGCATAAGGACAGGGAGCCACTACGAGCAGTACTTC. The gene calls are TRBV5-4 and TRBJ2-7; 8 bases map to TRBD1. The germline V gene has CDR1 SGHNT and CDR2 YYREEE (reference sequence). The ends lost 4 bases at V and 3 bases at J; junction bases unmatched: 9. This CDR3 has 15 amino acids.

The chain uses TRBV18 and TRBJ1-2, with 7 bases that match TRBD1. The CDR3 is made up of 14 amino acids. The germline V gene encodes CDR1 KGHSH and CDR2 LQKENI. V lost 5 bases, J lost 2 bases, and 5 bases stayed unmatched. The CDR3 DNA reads TGTGCCAGCTCAGGACAGGTTCGAAACTATGGCTACACCTTC. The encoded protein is CASSGQVRNYGYTF.